This record looks at one T cell receptor (beta chain) sequence and its context. This entry comes from a study of identical twins. MiXCR, run by TCRdb on the 5' RACE reads, gives a single entry per CDR3 protein. The sample consists of approximately 530,000 distinct CDR3 sequences, 20% to 25% of them appearing once. Germline CDR1 and CDR2: LGHDT and YNNKEL (reference sequence). The CDR3 is 16 residues long. V was pared by 5 bases and J by 2 bases, with 6 bases of the junction left unmatched. This sample also belongs to another study, concerning yellow fever vaccine responses in identical twins.

The TCR sequence derives from a young woman in good health. Sample: CD4+ T cells sorted from blood. The chain joins TRBV3-1 to TRBJ2-3; TRBD2 matches 11 bases. The DNA of the CDR3 is TGTGCCAGCAGCTTCCTAGCGGGGGGACCCACAGATACGCAGTATTTT. It yields the protein CASSFLAGGPTDTQYF.